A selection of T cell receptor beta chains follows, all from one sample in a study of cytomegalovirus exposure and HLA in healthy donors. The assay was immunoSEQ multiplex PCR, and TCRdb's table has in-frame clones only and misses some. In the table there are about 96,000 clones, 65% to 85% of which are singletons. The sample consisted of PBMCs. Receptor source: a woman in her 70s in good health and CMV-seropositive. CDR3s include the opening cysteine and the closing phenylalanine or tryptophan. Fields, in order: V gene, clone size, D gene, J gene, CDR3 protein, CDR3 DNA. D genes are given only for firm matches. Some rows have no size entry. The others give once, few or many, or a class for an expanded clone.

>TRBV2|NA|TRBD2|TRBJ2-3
CASSDQLAGGRNTQYF
TGTGCCAGCAGTGACCAACTAGCGGGGGGGCGAAATACGCAGTATTTT
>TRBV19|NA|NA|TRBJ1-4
CASRDTTNEKLFF
TGTGCCAGCCGGGACACAACTAATGAAAAACTGTTTTTT
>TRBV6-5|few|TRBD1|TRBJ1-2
CASRDTGGNYGYTF
TGTGCCAGCAGGGATACAGGGGGAAACTATGGCTACACCTTC
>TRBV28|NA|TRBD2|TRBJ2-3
CASSLWGGLAGGTDTQYF
TGTGCCAGCAGTTTATGGGGGGGACTAGCGGGGGGCACAGATACGCAGTATTTT
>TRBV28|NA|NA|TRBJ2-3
CASSFRQGGVVTDTQYF
TGTGCCAGCAGTTTCCGTCAAGGGGGTGTGGTCACAGATACGCAGTATTTT
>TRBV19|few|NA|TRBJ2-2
CASSYRGLGTGELFF
TGTGCCAGTAGTTACAGGGGACTTGGCACCGGGGAGCTGTTTTTT
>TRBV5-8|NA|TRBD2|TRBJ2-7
CASSGGLAGYYEQYF
TGTGCCAGCAGCGGGGGACTAGCGGGATACTACGAGCAGTACTTC
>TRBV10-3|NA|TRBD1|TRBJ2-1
CAISSPGGNEQFF
TGTGCCATCAGCAGCCCAGGGGGCAATGAGCAGTTCTTC
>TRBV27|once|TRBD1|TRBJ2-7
CASSFHGQGAYYEQYF
TGTGCCAGCAGTTTCCACGGACAGGGGGCTTACTACGAGCAGTACTTC
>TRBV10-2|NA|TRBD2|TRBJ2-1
CASSELAGGSEQFF
TGCGCCAGCAGTGAACTAGCGGGGGGTAGTGAGCAGTTCTTC
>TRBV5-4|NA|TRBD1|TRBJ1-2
CASRLTGGNYGYTF
TGTGCCAGCAGGTTGACAGGGGGCAACTATGGCTACACCTTC
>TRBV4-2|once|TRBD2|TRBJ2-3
CASSPEGSGGGTDTQYF
TGTGCCAGCAGCCCCGAGGGAAGCGGGGGAGGAACAGATACGCAGTATTTT
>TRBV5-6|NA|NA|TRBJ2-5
CASSRLETQYF
TGTGCCAGCAGCAGACTAGAGACCCAGTACTTC
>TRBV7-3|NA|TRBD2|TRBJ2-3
CASSLTSGTSGSTDTQYF
TGTGCCAGCAGCTTAACGAGCGGGACTAGCGGGAGTACAGATACGCAGTATTTT
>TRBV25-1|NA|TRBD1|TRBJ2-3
CASSDRDGRGTDTQYF
TGTGCCAGCAGTGATAGGGACGGCAGGGGGACAGATACGCAGTATTTT
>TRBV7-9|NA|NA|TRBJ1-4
CASSPGHINIANEKLFF
TGTGCCAGCAGCCCAGGACACATCAATATAGCTAATGAAAAACTGTTTTTT
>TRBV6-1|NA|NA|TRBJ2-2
CAGQAENTGELFF
TGTGCGGGGCAGGCAGAGAACACCGGGGAGCTGTTTTTT
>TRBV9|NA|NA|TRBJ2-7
CASSVAGEPDYEQYF
TGTGCCAGCAGCGTAGCGGGAGAGCCCGATTACGAGCAGTACTTC
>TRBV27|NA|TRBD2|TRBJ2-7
CASSGGVFSLGREQYF
TGTGCCAGCAGTGGGGGGGTGTTCAGCCTTGGGAGGGAGCAGTACTTC
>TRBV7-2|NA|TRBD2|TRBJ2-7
CASKTSGGYEQYF
TGTGCCAGCAAGACTAGCGGGGGCTACGAGCAGTACTTC
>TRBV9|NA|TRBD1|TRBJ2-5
CASSASGQNQETQYF
TGTGCCAGCAGCGCCTCGGGACAGAACCAAGAGACCCAGTACTTC
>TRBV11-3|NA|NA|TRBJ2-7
CASSLVVQLWVKVSYEQYF
TGTGCCAGCAGCTTAGTGGTCCAACTATGGGTCAAGGTATCCTACGAGCAGTACTTC
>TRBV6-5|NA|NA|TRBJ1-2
CASRGGSGGYGYTF
TGTGCCAGCAGAGGGGGATCGGGTGGATATGGCTACACCTTC
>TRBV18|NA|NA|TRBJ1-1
CASSPSTVNTEAFF
TGTGCCAGCTCACCCTCGACAGTGAACACTGAAGCTTTCTTT
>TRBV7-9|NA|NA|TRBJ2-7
CSSRVVKGVFYEQYF
TGTTCCAGCCGGGTGGTAAAAGGGGTTTTCTACGAGCAGTACTTC
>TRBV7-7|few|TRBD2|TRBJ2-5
CASSLTGTSQTQYF
TGTGCTAGCAGCCTGACCGGGACTAGTCAAACCCAGTACTTC
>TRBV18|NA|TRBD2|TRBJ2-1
CASTRTSGIINNEQFF
TGTGCCAGCACTAGGACTAGCGGGATCATTAACAATGAGCAGTTCTTC
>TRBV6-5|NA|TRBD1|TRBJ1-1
CASSFGTGGWTEAFF
TGTGCCAGCAGTTTTGGGACAGGGGGATGGACTGAAGCTTTCTTT
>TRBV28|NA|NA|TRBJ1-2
CASSLAPNYGYTF
TGTGCCAGCAGTTTGGCACCTAACTATGGCTACACCTTC
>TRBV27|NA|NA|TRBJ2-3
CASSDWSGSTDTQYF
TGTGCCAGCAGCGATTGGTCGGGTTCTACAGATACGCAGTATTTT
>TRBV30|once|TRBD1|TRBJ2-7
CAWSPTGGPYEQYF
TGTGCCTGGAGTCCGACAGGGGGTCCCTACGAGCAGTACTTC
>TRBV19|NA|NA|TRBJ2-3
CASSLQGASTDTQYF
TGTGCCAGTAGTTTACAGGGTGCTAGCACAGATACGCAGTATTTT
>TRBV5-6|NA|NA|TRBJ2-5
CASSLAGDETQYF
TGTGCCAGCAGCTTGGCGGGAGACGAGACCCAGTACTTC
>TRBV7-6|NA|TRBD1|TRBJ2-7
CASSPVPDRAPSGSYEQYF
TGTGCCAGCAGCCCCGTACCGGACAGGGCACCCTCTGGCTCCTACGAGCAGTACTTC
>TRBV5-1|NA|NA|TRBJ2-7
CASSLGTLSSYEQYF
TGCGCCAGCAGCTTAGGGACTTTAAGCTCCTACGAGCAGTACTTC